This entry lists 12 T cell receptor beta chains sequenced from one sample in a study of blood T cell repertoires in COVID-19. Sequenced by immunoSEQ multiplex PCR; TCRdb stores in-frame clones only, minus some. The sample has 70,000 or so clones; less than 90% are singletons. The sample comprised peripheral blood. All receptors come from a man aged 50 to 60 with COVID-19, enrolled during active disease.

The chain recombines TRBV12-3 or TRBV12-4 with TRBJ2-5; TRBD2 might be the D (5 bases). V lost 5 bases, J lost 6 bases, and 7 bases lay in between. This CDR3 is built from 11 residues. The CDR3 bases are TGTGCCAGCAGTCCGGGAAAGACCCAGTACTTC. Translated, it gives CASSPGKTQYF.

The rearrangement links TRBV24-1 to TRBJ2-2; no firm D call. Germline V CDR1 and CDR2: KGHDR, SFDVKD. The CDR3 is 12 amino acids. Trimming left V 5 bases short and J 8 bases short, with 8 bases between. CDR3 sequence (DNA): TGTGCCACCAGTGTACCCAGAGGGGAGCTGTTTTTT. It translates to CATSVPRGELFF.

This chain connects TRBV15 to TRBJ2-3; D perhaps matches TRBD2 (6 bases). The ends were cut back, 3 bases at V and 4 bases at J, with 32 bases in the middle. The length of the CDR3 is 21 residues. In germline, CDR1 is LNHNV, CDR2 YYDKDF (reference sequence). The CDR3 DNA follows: TGTGCCACCAGCAGCCTCCTAAAACGGGAGCGGTTTAACAAGGGAGCAGATACGCAGTATTTT. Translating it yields CATSSLLKRERFNKGADTQYF.

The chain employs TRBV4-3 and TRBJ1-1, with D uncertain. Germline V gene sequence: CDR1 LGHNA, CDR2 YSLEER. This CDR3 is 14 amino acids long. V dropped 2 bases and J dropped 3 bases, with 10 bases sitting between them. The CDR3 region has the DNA TGCGCCAGCAGCCAAAGCCTCCATGACACTGAAGCTTTCTTT. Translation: CASSQSLHDTEAFF.

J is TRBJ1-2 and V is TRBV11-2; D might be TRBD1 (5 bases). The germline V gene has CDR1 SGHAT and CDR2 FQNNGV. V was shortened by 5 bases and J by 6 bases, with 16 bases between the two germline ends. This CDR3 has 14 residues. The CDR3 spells CASSPMGGPDGYTF. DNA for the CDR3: TGTGCCAGCAGCCCCATGGGGGGTCCTGATGGCTACACCTTC.

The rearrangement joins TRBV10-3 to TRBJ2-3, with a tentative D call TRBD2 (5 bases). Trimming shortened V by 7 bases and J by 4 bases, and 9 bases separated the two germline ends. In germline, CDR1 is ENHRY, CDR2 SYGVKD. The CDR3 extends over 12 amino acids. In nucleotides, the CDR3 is TGTGCCATCAAGGCGGGCGCAGATACGCAGTATTTT. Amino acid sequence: CAIKAGADTQYF.

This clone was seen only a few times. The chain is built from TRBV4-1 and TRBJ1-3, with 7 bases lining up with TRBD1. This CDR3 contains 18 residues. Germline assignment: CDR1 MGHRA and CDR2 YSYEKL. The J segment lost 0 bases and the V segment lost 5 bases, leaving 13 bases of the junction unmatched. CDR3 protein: CASSSRGLQGFSGNTIYF. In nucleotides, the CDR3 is TGCGCCAGCAGCTCAAGGGGGCTACAGGGCTTCTCTGGAAACACCATATATTTT.

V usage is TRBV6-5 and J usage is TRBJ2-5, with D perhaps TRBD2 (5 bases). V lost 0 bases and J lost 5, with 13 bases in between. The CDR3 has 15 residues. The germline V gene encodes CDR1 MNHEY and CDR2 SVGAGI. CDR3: CASSYSTGKGETQYF. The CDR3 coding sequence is TGTGCCAGCAGTTACTCGACGGGAAAAGGGGAGACCCAGTACTTC.

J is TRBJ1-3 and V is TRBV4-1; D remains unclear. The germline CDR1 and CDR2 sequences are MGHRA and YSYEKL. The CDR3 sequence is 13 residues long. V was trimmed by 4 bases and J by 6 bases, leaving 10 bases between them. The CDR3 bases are TGCGCCAGCAGCCGTTTTTTACAAAACACCATATATTTT. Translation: CASSRFLQNTIYF.

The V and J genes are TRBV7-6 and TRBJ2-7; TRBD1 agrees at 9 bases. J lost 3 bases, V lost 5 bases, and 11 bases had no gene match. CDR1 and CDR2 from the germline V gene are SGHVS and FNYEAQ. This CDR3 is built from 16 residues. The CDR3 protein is CASSPPWRTGVYEQYF. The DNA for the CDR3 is TGTGCCAGCAGCCCTCCATGGCGGACAGGGGTCTACGAGCAGTACTTC.

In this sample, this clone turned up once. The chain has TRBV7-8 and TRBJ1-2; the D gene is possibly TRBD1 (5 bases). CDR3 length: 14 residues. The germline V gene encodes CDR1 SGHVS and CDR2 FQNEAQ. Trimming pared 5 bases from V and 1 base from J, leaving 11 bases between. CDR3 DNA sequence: TGTGCCAGCAGCCCCGGGAGGGGTAACTATGGCTACACCTTC. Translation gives CASSPGRGNYGYTF.

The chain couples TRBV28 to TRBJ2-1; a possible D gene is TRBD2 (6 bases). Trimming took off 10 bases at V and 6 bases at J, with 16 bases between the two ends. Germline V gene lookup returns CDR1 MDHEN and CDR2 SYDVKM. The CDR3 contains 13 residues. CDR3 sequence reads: CATFSKGGNEQFF. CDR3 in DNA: TGTGCCACCTTTTCGAAGGGAGGCAATGAGCAGTTCTTC.